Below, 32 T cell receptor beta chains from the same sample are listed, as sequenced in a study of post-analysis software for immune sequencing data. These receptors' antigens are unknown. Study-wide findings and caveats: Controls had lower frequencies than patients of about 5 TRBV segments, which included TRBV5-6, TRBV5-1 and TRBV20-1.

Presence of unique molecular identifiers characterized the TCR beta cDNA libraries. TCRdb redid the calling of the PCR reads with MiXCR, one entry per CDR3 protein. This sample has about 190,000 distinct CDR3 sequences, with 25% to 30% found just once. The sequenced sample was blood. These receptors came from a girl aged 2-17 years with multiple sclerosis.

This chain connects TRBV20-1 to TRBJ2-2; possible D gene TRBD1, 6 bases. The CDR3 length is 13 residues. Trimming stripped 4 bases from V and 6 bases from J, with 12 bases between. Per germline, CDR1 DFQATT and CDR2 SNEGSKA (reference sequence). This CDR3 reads CSAKQGGPGELFF. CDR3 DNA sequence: TGCAGTGCTAAACAGGGTGGCCCCGGGGAGCTGTTTTTT.

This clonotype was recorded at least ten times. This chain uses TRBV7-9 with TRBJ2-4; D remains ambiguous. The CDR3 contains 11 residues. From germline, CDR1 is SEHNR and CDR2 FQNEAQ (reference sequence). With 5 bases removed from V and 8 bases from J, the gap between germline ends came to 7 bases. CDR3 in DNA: TGTGCCAGCAGCCCTACGGACATTCAGTACTTC. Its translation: CASSPTDIQYF.

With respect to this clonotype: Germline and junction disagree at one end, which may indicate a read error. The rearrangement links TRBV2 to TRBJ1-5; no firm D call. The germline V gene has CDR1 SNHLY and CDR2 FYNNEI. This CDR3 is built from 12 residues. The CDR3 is CASSGFNRPQHF. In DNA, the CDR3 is TGTGCCAGCAGTGGATTCAATCGGCCCCAGCATTTT. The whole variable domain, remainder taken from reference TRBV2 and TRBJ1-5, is EPEVTQTPSHQVTQMGQEVILRCVPISNHLYFYWYRQILGQKVEFLVSFYNNEISEKSEIFDDQFSVERPDGSNFTLKIRSTKLEDSAMYFCASSGFNRPQHFGDGTRLSIL.

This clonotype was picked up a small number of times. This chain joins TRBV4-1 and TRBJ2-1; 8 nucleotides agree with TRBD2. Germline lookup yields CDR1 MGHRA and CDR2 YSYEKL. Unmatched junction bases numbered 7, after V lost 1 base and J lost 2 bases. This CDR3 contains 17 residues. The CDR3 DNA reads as TGCGCCAGCAGCCAAGTCGGTAGCGGGAACACCTACAATGAGCAGTTCTTC. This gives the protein CASSQVGSGNTYNEQFF.

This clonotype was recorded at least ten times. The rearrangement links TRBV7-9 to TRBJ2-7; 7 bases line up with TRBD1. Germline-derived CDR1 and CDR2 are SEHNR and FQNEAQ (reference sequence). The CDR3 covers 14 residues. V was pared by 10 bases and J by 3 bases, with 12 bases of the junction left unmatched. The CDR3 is CAIMRQGPIYEQYF. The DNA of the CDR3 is TGTGCCATTATGAGACAGGGTCCGATCTACGAGCAGTACTTC. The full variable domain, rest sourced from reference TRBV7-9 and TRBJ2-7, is DTGVSQNPRHKITKRGQNVTFRCDPISEHNRLYWYRQTLGQGPEFLTYFQNEAQLEKSRLLSDRFSAERPKGSFSTLEIQRTEQGDSAMYLCAIMRQGPIYEQYFGPGTRLTVT.

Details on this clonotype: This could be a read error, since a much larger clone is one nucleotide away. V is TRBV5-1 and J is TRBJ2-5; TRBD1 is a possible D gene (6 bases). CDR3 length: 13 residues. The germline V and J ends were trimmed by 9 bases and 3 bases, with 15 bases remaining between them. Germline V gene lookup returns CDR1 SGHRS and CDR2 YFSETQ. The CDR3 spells CANRRQVEETQYF. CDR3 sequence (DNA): TGCGCCAACAGACGACAGGTGGAAGAGACCCAGTACTTC.

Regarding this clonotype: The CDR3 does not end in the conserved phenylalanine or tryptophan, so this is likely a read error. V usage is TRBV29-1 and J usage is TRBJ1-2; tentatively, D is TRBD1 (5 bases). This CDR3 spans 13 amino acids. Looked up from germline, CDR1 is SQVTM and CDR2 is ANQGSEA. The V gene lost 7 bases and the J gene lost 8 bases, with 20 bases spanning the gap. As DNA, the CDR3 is TGCAGCGAAAAGGGGCCCGAGGCATGGGGCTACACCGTC. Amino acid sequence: CSEKGPEAWGYTV.

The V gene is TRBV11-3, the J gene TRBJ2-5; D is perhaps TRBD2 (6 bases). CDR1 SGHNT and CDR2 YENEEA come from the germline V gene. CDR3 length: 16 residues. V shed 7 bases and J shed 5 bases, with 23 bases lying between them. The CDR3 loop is CASKRGSGAEGETQYF. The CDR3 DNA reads TGTGCCAGCAAGAGGGGTAGCGGAGCCGAGGGGGAGACCCAGTACTTC.

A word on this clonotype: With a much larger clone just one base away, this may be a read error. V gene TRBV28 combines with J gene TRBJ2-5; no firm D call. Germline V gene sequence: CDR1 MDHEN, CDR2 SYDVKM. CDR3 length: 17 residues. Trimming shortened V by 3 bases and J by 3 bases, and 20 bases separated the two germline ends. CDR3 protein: CASSFSGRSHFKETQYF. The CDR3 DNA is TGTGCCAGCAGTTTCTCTGGCAGGAGCCATTTCAAAGAGACCCAGTACTTC.

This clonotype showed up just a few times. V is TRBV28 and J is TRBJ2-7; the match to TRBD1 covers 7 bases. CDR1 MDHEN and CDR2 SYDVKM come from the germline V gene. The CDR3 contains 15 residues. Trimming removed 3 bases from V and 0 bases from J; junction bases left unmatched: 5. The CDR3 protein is CASSLTGTSSYEQYF. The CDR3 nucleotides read TGTGCCAGCAGTTTGACAGGGACGAGCTCCTACGAGCAGTACTTC.

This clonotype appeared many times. For the CDR3, the DNA is TGTGCCAGCACAGTGGCAGGGGGCAACGAGCAGTACTTC. Protein sequence: CASTVAGGNEQYF. V is TRBV2 and J is TRBJ2-5; 8 nucleotides line up with TRBD1. The DNA end is a closer match to TRBJ2-7, so the J assignment may be wrong. The CDR3 has 13 residues. The germline gives CDR1 SNHLY, CDR2 FYNNEI.

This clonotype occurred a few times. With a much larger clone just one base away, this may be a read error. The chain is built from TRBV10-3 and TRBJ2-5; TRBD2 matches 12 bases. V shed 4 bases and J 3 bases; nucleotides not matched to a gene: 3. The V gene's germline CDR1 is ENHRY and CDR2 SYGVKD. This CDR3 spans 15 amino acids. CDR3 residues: CAISVRLAGEETQYF. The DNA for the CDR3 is TGTGCCATCAGTGTGCGACTAGCGGGGGAAGAGACCCAGTACTTC.

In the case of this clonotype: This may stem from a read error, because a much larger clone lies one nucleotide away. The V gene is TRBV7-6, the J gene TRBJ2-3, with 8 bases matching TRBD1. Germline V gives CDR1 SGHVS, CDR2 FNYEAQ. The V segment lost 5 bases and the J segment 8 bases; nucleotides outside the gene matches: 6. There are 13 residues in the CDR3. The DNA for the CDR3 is TGTGCCAGCAGCATAATAGACAGGGGTACGCAGTATTTT. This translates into CASSIIDRGTQYF.

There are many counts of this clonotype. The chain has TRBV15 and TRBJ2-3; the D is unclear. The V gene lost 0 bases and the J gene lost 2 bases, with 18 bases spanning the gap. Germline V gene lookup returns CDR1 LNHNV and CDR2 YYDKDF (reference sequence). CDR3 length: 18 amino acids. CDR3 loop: CATSRDLLGPVSTDTQYF. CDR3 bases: TGTGCCACCAGCAGAGATCTATTGGGTCCAGTTTCCACAGATACGCAGTATTTT.

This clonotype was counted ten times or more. The CDR3 sequence: CASSPTLGDFSYEQYF. The CDR3 nucleotides are TGTGCCAGCTCACCAACACTCGGGGACTTCTCCTACGAGCAGTACTTC. The V call is TRBV18, the J call TRBJ2-7; perhaps TRBD2 as D (6 bases). CDR1 and CDR2 from the germline V gene are KGHSH and LQKENI. V gave up 2 bases and J gave up 0 bases, with 14 bases separating them. The CDR3 loop spans 16 amino acids.

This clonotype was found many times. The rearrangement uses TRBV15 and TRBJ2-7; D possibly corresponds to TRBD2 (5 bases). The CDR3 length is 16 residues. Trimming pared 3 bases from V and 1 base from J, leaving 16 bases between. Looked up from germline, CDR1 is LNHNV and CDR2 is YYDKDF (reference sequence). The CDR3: CATSSPSKRTSYEQYF. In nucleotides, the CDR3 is TGTGCCACCAGCAGCCCCTCGAAGCGGACGTCCTACGAGCAGTACTTC.

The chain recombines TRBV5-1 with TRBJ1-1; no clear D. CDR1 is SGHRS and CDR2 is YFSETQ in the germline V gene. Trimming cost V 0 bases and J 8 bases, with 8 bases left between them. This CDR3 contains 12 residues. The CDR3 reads CASSLGGDEAFF. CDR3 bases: TGCGCCAGCAGCTTGGGGGGAGACGAAGCTTTCTTT.

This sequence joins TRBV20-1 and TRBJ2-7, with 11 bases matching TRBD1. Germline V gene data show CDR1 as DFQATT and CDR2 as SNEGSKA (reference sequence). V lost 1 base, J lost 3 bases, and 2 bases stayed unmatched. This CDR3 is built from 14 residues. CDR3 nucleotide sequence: TGCAGTGCTAGAGGGGACAGGGGGTACTACGAGCAGTACTTC. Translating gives CSARGDRGYYEQYF.

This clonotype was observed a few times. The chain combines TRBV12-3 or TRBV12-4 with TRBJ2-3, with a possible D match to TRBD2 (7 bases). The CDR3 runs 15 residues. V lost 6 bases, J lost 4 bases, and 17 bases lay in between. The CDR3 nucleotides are TGTGCCAGCAGCACGAGCGGGGCAGGGGCAGATACGCAGTATTTT. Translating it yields CASSTSGAGADTQYF.

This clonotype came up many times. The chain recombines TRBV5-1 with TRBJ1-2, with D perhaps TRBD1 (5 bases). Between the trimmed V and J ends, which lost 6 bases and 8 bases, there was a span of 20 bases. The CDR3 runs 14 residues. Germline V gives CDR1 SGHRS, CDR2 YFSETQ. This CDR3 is CASNPVSGQGGYTF. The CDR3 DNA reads TGCGCCAGCAACCCCGTGTCCGGACAAGGCGGCTACACCTTC.

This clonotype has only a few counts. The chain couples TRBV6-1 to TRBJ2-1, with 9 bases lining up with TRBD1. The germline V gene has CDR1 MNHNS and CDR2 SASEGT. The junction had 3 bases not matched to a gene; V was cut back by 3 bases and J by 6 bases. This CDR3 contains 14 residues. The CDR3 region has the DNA TGTGCCAGCAGTGAGGACAGGGGCGGCAATGAGCAGTTCTTC. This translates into CASSEDRGGNEQFF.

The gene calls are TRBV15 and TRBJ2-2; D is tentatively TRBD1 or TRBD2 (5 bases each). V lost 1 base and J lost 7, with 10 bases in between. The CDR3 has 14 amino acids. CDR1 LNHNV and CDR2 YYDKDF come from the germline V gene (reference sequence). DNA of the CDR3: TGTGCCACCAGCAGAGGAGGGGCTGGCGGGGAGCTGTTTTTT. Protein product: CATSRGGAGGELFF.

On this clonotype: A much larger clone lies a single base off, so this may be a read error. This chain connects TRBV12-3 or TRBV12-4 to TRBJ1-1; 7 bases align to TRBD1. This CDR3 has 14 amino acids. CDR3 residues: CACSPTGYDAEAFF. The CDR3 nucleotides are TGTGCCTGCAGTCCGACAGGGTATGATGCTGAAGCTTTCTTT.

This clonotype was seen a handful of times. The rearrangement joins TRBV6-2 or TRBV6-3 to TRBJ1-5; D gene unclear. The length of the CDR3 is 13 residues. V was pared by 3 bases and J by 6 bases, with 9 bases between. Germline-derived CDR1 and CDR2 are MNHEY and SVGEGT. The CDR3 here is CASSYGFPQPQHF. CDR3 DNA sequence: TGTGCCAGCAGTTATGGGTTTCCTCAGCCCCAGCATTTT.

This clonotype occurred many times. The CDR3 DNA sequence: TGCGCCAGCAGCTTGGGCCCTCCCGGCGAGCAGTACTTC. It codes for CASSLGPPGEQYF. The rearrangement uses TRBV5-1 and TRBJ2-7; D remains unclear. The germline CDR1 and CDR2 sequences are SGHRS and YFSETQ. Deletions cut 0 bases from V and 6 bases from J, with 10 bases between. The CDR3 has 13 residues.

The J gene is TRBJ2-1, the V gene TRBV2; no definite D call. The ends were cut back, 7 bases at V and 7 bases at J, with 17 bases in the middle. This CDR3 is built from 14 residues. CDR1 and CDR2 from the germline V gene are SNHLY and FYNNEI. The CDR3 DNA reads TGTGCCAGCACCATAGGCGGTCTGACGAATGAGCAGTTCTTC. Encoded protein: CASTIGGLTNEQFF.

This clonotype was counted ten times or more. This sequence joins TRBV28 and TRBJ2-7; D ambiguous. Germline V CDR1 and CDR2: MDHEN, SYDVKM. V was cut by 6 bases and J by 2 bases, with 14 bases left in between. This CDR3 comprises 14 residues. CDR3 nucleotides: TGTGCCAGCAGGTCCCTCGAGTCCCCCTACGAGCAGTACTTC. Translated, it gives CASRSLESPYEQYF.

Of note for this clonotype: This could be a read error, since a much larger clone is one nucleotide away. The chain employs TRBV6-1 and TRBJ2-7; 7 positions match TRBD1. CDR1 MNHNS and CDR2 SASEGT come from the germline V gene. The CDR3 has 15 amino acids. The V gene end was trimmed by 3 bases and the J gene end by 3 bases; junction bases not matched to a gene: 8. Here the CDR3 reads CASSDASGGSYEQYF. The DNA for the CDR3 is TGTGCCAGCAGTGACGCGTCAGGGGGAAGCTACGAGCAGTACTTC.

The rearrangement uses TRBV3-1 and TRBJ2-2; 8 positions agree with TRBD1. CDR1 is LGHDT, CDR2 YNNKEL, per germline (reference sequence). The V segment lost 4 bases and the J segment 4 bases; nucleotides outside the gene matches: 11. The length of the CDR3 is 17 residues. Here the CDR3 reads CASSRYRGRSSTGELFF. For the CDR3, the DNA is TGTGCCAGCAGCCGTTACAGGGGGAGATCAAGCACCGGGGAGCTGTTTTTT.

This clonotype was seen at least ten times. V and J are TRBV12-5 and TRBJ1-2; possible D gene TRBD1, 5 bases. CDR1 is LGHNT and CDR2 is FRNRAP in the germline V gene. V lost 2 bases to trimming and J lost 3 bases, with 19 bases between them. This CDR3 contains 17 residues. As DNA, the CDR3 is TGTGCTAGTGGTTTGAGCCCCCCGGGACCAGGGCACTATGGCTACACCTTC. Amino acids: CASGLSPPGPGHYGYTF.

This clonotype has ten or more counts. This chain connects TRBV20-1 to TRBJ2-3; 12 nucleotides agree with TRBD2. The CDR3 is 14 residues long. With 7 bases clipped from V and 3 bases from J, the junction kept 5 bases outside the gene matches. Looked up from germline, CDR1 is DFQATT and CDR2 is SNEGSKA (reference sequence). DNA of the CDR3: TGCAGTGTTAAGACTAGCGGGAGAACAGATACGCAGTATTTT. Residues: CSVKTSGRTDTQYF.

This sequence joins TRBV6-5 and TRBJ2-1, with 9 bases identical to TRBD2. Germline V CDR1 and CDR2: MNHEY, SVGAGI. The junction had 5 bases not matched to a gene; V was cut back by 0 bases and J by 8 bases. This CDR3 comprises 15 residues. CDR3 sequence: CASSYSGTSFYEQFF. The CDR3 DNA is TGTGCCAGCAGTTACTCTGGGACTAGCTTTTATGAGCAGTTCTTC.